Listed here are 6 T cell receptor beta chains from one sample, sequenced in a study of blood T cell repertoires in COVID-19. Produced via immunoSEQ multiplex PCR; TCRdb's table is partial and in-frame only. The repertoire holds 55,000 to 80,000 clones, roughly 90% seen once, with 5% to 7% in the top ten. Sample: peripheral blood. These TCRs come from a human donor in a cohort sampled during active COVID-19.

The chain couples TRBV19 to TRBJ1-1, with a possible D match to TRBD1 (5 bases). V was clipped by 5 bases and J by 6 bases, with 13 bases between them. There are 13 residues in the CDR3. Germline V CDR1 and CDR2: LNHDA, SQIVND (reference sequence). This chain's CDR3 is CASSPRDLAEAFF. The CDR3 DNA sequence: TGTGCCAGTAGTCCGCGGGACTTGGCTGAAGCTTTCTTT.

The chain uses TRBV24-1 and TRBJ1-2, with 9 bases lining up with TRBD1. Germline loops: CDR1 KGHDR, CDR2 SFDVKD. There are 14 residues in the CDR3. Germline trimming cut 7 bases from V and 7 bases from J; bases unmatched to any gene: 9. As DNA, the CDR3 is TGTGCCACCAGGGGGGACAGGGTGATTTCTGGCTACACCTTC. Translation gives CATRGDRVISGYTF.

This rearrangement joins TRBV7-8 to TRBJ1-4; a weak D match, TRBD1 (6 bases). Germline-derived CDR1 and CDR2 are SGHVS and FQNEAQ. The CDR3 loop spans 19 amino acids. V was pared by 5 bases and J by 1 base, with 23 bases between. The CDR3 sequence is CASSHLGRPLQGTNEKLFF. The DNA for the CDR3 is TGTGCCAGCAGCCACTTAGGTCGCCCGTTACAGGGAACTAATGAAAAACTGTTTTTT.

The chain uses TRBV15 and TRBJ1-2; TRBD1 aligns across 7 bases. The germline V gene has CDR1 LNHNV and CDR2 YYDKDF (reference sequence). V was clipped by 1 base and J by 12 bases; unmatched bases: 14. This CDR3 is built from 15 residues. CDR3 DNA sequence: TGTGCCACCAGCAGAGTATGGGACAGTCTTCGGCATGACACCTTC. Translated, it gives CATSRVWDSLRHDTF.

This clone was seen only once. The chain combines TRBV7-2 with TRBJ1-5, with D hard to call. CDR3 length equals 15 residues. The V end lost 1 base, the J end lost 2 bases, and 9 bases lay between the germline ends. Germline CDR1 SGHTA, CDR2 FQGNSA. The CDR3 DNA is TGTGCCAGCAGCTTAGAAAACCTAGGCAATCAGCCCCAGCATTTT. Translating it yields CASSLENLGNQPQHF.

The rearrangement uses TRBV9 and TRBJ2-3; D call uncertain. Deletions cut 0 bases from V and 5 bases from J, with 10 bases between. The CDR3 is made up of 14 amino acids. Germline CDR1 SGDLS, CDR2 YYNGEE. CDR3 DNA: TGTGCCAGCAGCGTAGAAGGAGTGAGAGATACGCAGTATTTT. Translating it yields CASSVEGVRDTQYF.